The 24 T cell receptor beta chains listed next were all sequenced from one sample in a study of cytomegalovirus exposure and HLA in healthy donors. Primers for the PCR totalled 60 Vbeta and 13 Jbeta. Data came from immunoSEQ multiplex PCR; TCRdb stores just in-frame clones and leaves some out. The table shows some 140,000 clones, with more than 75% occurring only once. The sequencing input was PBMCs. All receptors derive from a woman in her twenties or thirties in good health and CMV-seronegative.

V gene TRBV9 combines with J gene TRBJ2-3; 12 bases fit TRBD1. Germline V gene sequence: CDR1 SGDLS, CDR2 YYNGEE. The trim removed 4 bases at V and 4 bases at J, leaving 10 bases unmatched. The CDR3 extends over 17 amino acids. The CDR3 region is CASSPRGDRGLADTQYF. As DNA, the CDR3 is TGTGCCAGCAGCCCCCGGGGGGACAGGGGGCTTGCAGATACGCAGTATTTT.

V usage is TRBV7-2 and J usage is TRBJ1-3; TRBD1 matches 7 bases. The germline CDR1 and CDR2 sequences are SGHTA and FQGNSA. The CDR3 has 17 residues. V lost 1 base and J lost 2; bases outside the gene matches: 8. CDR3 nucleotide sequence: TGTGCCAGCAGCTTAGGGTTTAAGGGGGCGCCTGGAAACACCATATATTTT. Translation: CASSLGFKGAPGNTIYF. The variable domain in full, with the rest retrieved from reference TRBV7-2 and TRBJ1-3, is GAGVSQSPSNKVTEKGKDVELRCDPISGHTALYWYRQSLGQGLEFLIYFQGNSAPDKSGLPSDRFSAERTGGSVSTLTIQRTQQEDSAVYLCASSLGFKGAPGNTIYFGEGSWLTVV.

This chain links TRBV5-1 with TRBJ2-1; 11 bases are shared with TRBD2. This CDR3 has 16 residues. From germline, CDR1 is SGHRS and CDR2 YFSETQ. Trimming at V came to 4 bases and at J to 6 bases, leaving 9 bases not matched to a gene. In DNA form, the CDR3 reads TGCGCCAGCAGCACCTCGACTAGCGGGAAGCGCAATGAGCAGTTCTTC. It yields the protein CASSTSTSGKRNEQFF.

DNA of the CDR3: TGCGCCAGCAGCCAAGAGCCGGGGGTTAATGAAAAACTGTTTTTT. It is translated as CASSQEPGVNEKLFF. V usage is TRBV4-3 and J usage is TRBJ1-4, with D perhaps TRBD1 (5 bases). The CDR3 contains 15 residues. V lost 0 bases, J lost 4 bases, and 9 bases lay in between. Germline CDR1 is LGHNA and CDR2 is YSLEER.

This chain joins TRBV19 and TRBJ1-1; possible D gene TRBD1, 6 bases. Germline V lookup: CDR1 LNHDA, CDR2 SQIVND (reference sequence). V was cut by 7 bases and J by 5 bases, with 17 bases left in between. The CDR3 runs to 14 residues. In nucleotides, the CDR3 is TGTGCCAGTACCTCGACAGGTTTCAATACTGAAGCTTTCTTT. Its protein product is CASTSTGFNTEAFF. The whole variable domain, filled in from reference TRBV19 and TRBJ1-1, reads DGGITQSPKYLFRKEGQNVTLSCEQNLNHDAMYWYRQDPGQGLRLIYYSQIVNDFQKGDIAEGYSVSREKKESFPLTVTSAQKNPTAFYLCASTSTGFNTEAFFGQGTRLTVV.

The chain carries TRBV7-9 and TRBJ2-7, with 7 bases matching TRBD1. V was clipped by 8 bases and J by 6 bases; unmatched bases: 10. The CDR3 runs to 13 residues. In germline, CDR1 is SEHNR, CDR2 FQNEAQ (reference sequence). The DNA for the CDR3 is TGTGCCAGCGGGCGAGACAGGGCGAGCGAGCAGTACTTC. This translates into CASGRDRASEQYF.

This clone was seen a single time. At one end, the junction sequence differs from germline, possibly due to a read error. The V gene is TRBV5-5, the J gene TRBJ2-2; TRBD2 matches at 7 bases. Germline V gene data show CDR1 as SGHKS and CDR2 as YYEKEE (reference sequence). The CDR3 consists of 16 residues. The CDR3 here is CASNLGTSVLTGELFF. The CDR3 coding sequence is TGTGCCAGCAACTTGGGCACTAGCGTTTTGACCGGGGAGCTGTTTTTT.

The rearrangement links TRBV5-1 to TRBJ2-1; the D gene is possibly TRBD2 (5 bases). With 4 bases removed from V and 0 bases from J, the gap between germline ends came to 14 bases. This CDR3 is 16 amino acids long. CDR1 and CDR2 from the germline V gene are SGHRS and YFSETQ. The CDR3 loop reads CASSITRVSSYNEQFF. The DNA for the CDR3 is TGCGCCAGCAGCATTACTAGGGTTAGCTCCTACAATGAGCAGTTCTTC.

This clone showed up just once. V is TRBV28 and J is TRBJ1-4; 8 positions match TRBD1. J gave up 0 bases and V 8 bases, and 5 bases lay outside the gene matches. From germline, CDR1 is MDHEN and CDR2 SYDVKM. The CDR3 runs to 15 residues. The CDR3 spells CASPQGATTNEKLFF. Written as DNA, the CDR3 is TGTGCCAGCCCCCAGGGGGCAACAACTAATGAAAAACTGTTTTTT. The variable domain in full, completed from reference TRBV28 and TRBJ1-4, reads DVKVTQSSRYLVKRTGEKVFLECVQDMDHENMFWYRQDPGLGLRLIYFSYDVKMKEKGDIPEGYSVSREKKERFSLILESASTNQTSMYLCASPQGATTNEKLFFGSGTQLSVL.

The V gene is TRBV27, the J gene TRBJ2-7; the D gene is possibly TRBD1 (6 bases). The V end lost 5 bases, the J end lost 5 bases, and 13 bases lay between the germline ends. This CDR3 region has 13 residues. Germline lookup yields CDR1 MNHEY and CDR2 SMNVEV (reference sequence). CDR3 residues: CASSTVGGHEQYF. CDR3 nucleotide sequence: TGTGCCAGCAGTACCGTTGGGGGCCACGAGCAGTACTTC.

The rearrangement links TRBV30 to TRBJ1-2, with 11 positions matching TRBD1. Germline values: CDR1 GTSNPN, CDR2 SVGIG (reference sequence). The CDR3 totals 12 residues. With V trimmed by 8 bases and J by 7 bases, 6 bases remained unmatched. CDR3 protein: CAREDRGPGYTF. The CDR3 DNA reads as TGTGCCCGGGAGGACAGGGGGCCTGGCTACACCTTC.

The chain recombines TRBV28 with TRBJ1-1; 8 nucleotides line up with TRBD1. The CDR3 contains 14 residues. J gave up 4 bases and V 5 bases, and 6 bases lay outside the gene matches. Germline values: CDR1 MDHEN, CDR2 SYDVKM. For the CDR3, the DNA is TGTGCCAGCAGTAAGACAGGGGTTAGCACTGAAGCTTTCTTT. Protein product: CASSKTGVSTEAFF.

V is TRBV18 and J is TRBJ2-5, with TRBD2 identical over 14 bases. Germline trimming cut 3 bases from V and 4 bases from J; bases unmatched to any gene: 4. The germline V gene encodes CDR1 KGHSH and CDR2 LQKENI. The CDR3 sequence is 16 residues long. The CDR3 sequence is CASSPRGTSGGETQYF. In DNA, the CDR3 is TGTGCCAGCTCACCTCGAGGGACTAGCGGGGGAGAGACCCAGTACTTC.

CDR3 DNA: TGCGCCAGCAGCCGGCCGGACAGGAATTATGGCTACACCTTC. This translates into CASSRPDRNYGYTF. This chain joins TRBV4-1 and TRBJ1-2; 7 bases line up with TRBD1. This CDR3 comprises 14 residues. Germline CDR1 is MGHRA and CDR2 is YSYEKL. The V and J ends lost 4 bases and 5 bases, in that order; junction bases with no gene match: 7.

This chain links TRBV5-4 with TRBJ1-2; TRBD1 matches 8 bases. CDR1 and CDR2 from the germline V gene are SGHNT and YYREEE (reference sequence). The length of the CDR3 is 16 residues. The ends lost 2 bases at V and 2 bases at J; junction bases unmatched: 8. CDR3 sequence: CASSLQDRETNYGYTF. DNA of the CDR3: TGTGCCAGCAGCTTACAGGACAGGGAAACCAACTATGGCTACACCTTC. Based on the CDR3 plus reference TRBV5-4 and TRBJ1-2, the full variable domain is ETGVTQSPTHLIKTRGQQVTLRCSSQSGHNTVSWYQQALGQGPQFIFQYYREEENGRGNFPPRFSGLQFPNYSSELNVNALELDDSALYLCASSLQDRETNYGYTFGSGTRLTVV.

V usage is TRBV28 and J usage is TRBJ2-2; TRBD2 might be the D (6 bases). Trimming cost V 5 bases and J 3 bases, with 25 bases left between them. Germline V gene data show CDR1 as MDHEN and CDR2 as SYDVKM. The CDR3 loop spans 19 amino acids. In nucleotides, the CDR3 is TGTGCCAGCAGTCTTCCCGGGACGGACTTATGGGGGGACACCGGGGAGCTGTTTTTT. It is translated as CASSLPGTDLWGDTGELFF.

This clone was observed a single time. The chain recombines TRBV7-2 with TRBJ2-1, with 8 bases lining up with TRBD2. This CDR3 has 16 residues. After removal of 3 bases from V and 0 bases from J, the junction contained 4 bases not matched to a gene. Per germline, CDR1 SGHTA and CDR2 FQGNSA. The CDR3 coding sequence is TGTGCCAGCAGCTTTAGCGGGATGAACTCCTACAATGAGCAGTTCTTC. Its translation is CASSFSGMNSYNEQFF.

V and J are TRBV7-2 and TRBJ2-7; 11 positions agree with TRBD2. Looked up from germline, CDR1 is SGHTA and CDR2 is FQGNSA. Germline trimming cut 3 bases from V and 4 bases from J; bases unmatched to any gene: 5. CDR3 length: 15 residues. The CDR3 region has the DNA TGTGCCAGCAGCTTCACTAGCGGGGGAGATTACGAGCAGTACTTC. Amino acids: CASSFTSGGDYEQYF.

The rearrangement uses TRBV7-8 and TRBJ2-3; TRBD2 might be the D (6 bases). The CDR3 is made up of 11 amino acids. Deletions cut 5 bases from V and 10 bases from J, with 10 bases between. Germline V gene lookup returns CDR1 SGHVS and CDR2 FQNEAQ. DNA of the CDR3: TGTGCCAGCAGCCCTGGACTATCGCAGTATTTT. It encodes CASSPGLSQYF.

The chain links TRBV9 to TRBJ2-3; 8 bases agree with TRBD2. Looked up from germline, CDR1 is SGDLS and CDR2 is YYNGEE. This CDR3 is 14 amino acids long. The V segment lost 4 bases and the J segment 4 bases; nucleotides outside the gene matches: 5. CDR3 sequence reads: CASSHSGVADTQYF. The CDR3 DNA follows: TGTGCCAGCAGCCATAGCGGGGTCGCAGATACGCAGTATTTT.

This clone was seen repeatedly, ten times or more. Different DNA sequences within this sample yield the same CDR3. This rearrangement joins TRBV19 to TRBJ1-5, with 8 bases fitting TRBD1. This CDR3 comprises 13 residues. V gave up 10 bases and J gave up 6 bases; unmatched junction bases: 8. CDR1 LNHDA and CDR2 SQIVND come from the germline V gene (reference sequence). In DNA form, the CDR3 reads TGTGCCACGGAGGACAGGGCCGGTCAGCCCCAGCATTTT. Its translation: CATEDRAGQPQHF.

The rearrangement uses TRBV29-1 and TRBJ2-5, with 10 bases aligning to TRBD2. CDR1 SQVTM and CDR2 ANQGSEA come from the germline V gene. There are 14 residues in the CDR3. After removal of 4 bases from V and 6 bases from J, the junction contained 8 bases not matched to a gene. DNA for the CDR3: TGCAGCGTTGGGGCTAGCGGGGGTCCTAAGACCCAGTACTTC. As protein: CSVGASGGPKTQYF.

The rearrangement uses TRBV7-3 and TRBJ2-3; weak D call: TRBD2 (5 bases). V was trimmed by 5 bases and J by 0 bases, leaving 9 bases between them. From germline, CDR1 is SGHTA and CDR2 FQGTGA. The CDR3 loop spans 14 amino acids. CDR3 amino acids: CASSPGLSTDTQYF. The CDR3 DNA sequence: TGTGCCAGCAGCCCCGGACTTAGCACAGATACGCAGTATTTT.

This clone has a handful of counts. This chain uses TRBV6-1 with TRBJ2-4; a weak D match, TRBD2 (6 bases). From germline, CDR1 is MNHNS and CDR2 SASEGT. V was trimmed by 8 bases and J by 1 base, leaving 12 bases between them. This CDR3 comprises 14 residues. CDR3 loop: CASESGWAKNIQYF. The CDR3 DNA is TGTGCCAGCGAAAGCGGGTGGGCCAAAAACATTCAGTACTTC.